This T cell receptor beta chain is from a study of patients and donors after allogeneic stem cell transplantation. TCRdb re-derived calls from the RT-PCR reads in MiXCR, one entry per CDR3 protein. The sample yields about 150,000 distinct CDR3 sequences, approximately 40% seen once. The germline V gene has CDR1 SNHLY and CDR2 FYNNEI. There are 14 residues in the CDR3. After removal of 6 bases from V and 5 bases from J, the junction contained 6 bases not matched to a gene. Sequencing input: blood, either unsorted or a sorted T cell fraction (not recorded which). The chain uses TRBV2 and TRBJ2-3; 9 bases match TRBD2. The TCR sequence derives from a human donor who was either an allogeneic HSCT recipient or a stem cell or donor lymphocyte infusion donor (not recorded which). It is not recorded whose cells these are; they may come from a transplant donor. CDR3 amino acids: CASSAGGPIDTQYF. CDR3 in DNA: TGTGCCAGCAGCGCGGGGGGGCCCATAGATACGCAGTATTTT.